The entry that follows covers one T cell receptor (beta chain) sequence. These data originate in a study of blood T cell repertoires in COVID-19. Whole-study context: The United States, Italy and Spain were the sources of the acute and convalescent COVID-19 samples. The cDNA or gDNA used as material had been derived from T cells, B-cell-depleted T cells, or PBMCs.

CDR1 and CDR2 from the germline V gene are LGHNA and YNFKEQ. The V and J ends lost 3 bases and 3 bases respectively, with 14 bases between them. CDR3 length equals 15 residues. Authors' processing steps: For nucleated cells, counts were estimated from reference gene primer amplification. Using immunoSEQ multiplex PCR, the repertoire was profiled, and TCRdb retains in-frame clones only, with some absent. V, J and clone size are taken as reported in that table, and D and trimming were inferred from the DNA itself. The sample has around 59,000 clones, 70% to 90% seen once. The V gene is TRBV4-2, the J gene TRBJ2-5, with a tentative D call TRBD1 (5 bases). This clonotype was sampled from a man between 60 and 75 years old with acute or convalescent COVID-19. Sequenced sample: peripheral blood. The CDR3 DNA follows: TGTGCCAGCAGCCACAAGATGGGGCCGGAAGAGACCCAGTACTTC. Translation gives CASSHKMGPEETQYF.